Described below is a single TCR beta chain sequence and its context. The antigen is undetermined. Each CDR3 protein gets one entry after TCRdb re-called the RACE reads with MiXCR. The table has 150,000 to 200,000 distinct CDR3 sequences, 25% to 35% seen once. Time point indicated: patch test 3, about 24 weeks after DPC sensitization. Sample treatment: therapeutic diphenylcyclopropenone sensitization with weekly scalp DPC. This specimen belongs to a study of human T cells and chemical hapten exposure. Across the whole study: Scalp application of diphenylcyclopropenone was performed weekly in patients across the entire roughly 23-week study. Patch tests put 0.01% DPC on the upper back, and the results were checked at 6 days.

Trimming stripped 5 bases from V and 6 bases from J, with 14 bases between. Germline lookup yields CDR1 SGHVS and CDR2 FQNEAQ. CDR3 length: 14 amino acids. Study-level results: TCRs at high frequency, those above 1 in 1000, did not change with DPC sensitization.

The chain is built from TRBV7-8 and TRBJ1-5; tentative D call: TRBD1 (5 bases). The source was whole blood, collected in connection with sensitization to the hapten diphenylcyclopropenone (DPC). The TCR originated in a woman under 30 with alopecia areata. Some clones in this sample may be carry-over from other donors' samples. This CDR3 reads CASSPDSSFQPQHF. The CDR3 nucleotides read TGTGCCAGCAGCCCAGACAGCTCTTTTCAGCCCCAGCATTTT.